This T cell receptor (beta chain) comes out of a study of CD8 T cells in ankylosing spondylitis. Regarding the study as a whole: Reportedly, significant enrichment of disease-linked clones occurred in matched ankylosing spondylitis synovial fluid. Clones that were linked to disease were CD8+ and were relatively rare in peripheral blood.

About this clonotype itself: The antigen remains unidentified.

V was pared by 3 bases and J by 0 bases, with 2 bases of the junction left unmatched. This CDR3 region has 14 residues. CDR1 and CDR2 (germline): SGHRS, YFSETQ. 5'-RACE, quantitative and with molecular barcodes, yielded the TCR beta libraries. TCRdb reprocessed the 5' RACE reads with MiXCR, giving one entry per CDR3 protein. This sample has more than 150,000 distinct CDR3 sequences, with around 13% found just once. The sequenced sample was blood, either unsorted or a sorted T cell fraction (not recorded which). V usage is TRBV5-1 and J usage is TRBJ1-1; the match to TRBD1 covers 7 bases. The receptor comes from a male donor with ankylosing spondylitis or in good health (not recorded which). CDR3 residues: CASSWGQMNTEAFF. The CDR3, as DNA: TGCGCCAGCAGCTGGGGACAGATGAACACTGAAGCTTTCTTT.